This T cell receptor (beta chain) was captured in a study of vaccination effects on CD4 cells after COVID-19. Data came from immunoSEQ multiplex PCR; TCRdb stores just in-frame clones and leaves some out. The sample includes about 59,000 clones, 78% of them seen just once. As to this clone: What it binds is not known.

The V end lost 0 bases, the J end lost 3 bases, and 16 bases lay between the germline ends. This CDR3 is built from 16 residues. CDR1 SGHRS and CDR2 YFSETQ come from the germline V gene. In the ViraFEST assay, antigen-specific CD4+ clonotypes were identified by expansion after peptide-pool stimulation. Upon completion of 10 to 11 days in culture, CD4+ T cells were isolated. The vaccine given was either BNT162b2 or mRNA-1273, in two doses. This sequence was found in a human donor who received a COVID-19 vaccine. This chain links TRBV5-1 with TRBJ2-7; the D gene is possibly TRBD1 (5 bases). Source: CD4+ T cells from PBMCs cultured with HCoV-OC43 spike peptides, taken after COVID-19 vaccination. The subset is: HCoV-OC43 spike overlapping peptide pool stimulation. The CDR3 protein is CASSLGFGRVDYEQYV. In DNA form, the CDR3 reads TGCGCCAGCAGCTTGGGGTTCGGCAGGGTAGACTACGAGCAGTACGTC.